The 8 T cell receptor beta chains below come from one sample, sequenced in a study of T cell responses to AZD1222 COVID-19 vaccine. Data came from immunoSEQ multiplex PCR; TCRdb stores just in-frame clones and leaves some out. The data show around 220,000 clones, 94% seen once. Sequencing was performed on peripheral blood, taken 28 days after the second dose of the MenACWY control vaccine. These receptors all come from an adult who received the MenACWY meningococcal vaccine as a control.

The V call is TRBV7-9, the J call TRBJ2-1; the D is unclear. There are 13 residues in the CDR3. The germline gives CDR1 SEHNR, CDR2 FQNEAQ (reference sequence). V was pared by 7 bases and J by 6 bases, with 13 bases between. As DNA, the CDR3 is TGTGCCAGCACCTCCCTCGCCGTCAATGAGCAGTTCTTC. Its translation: CASTSLAVNEQFF.

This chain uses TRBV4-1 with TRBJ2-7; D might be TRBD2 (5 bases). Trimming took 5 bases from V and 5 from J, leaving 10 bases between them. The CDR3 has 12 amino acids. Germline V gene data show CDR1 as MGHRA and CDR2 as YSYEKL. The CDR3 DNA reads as TGCGCCAGCAGCGCGGGTGGGGACGAGCAGTACTTC. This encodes CASSAGGDEQYF.

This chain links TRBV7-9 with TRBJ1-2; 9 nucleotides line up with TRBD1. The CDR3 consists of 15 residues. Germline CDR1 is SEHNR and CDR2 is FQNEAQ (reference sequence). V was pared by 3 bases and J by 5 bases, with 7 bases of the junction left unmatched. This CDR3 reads CASSFPTGGRYGYTF. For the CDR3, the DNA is TGTGCCAGCAGCTTTCCGACAGGGGGGAGGTATGGCTACACCTTC.

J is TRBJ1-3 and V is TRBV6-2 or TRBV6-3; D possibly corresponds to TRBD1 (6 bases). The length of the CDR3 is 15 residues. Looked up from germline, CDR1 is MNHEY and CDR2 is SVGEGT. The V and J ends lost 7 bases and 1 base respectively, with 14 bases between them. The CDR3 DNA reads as TGTGCCAGCACCCCTAAAGGGGGTTCTGGAAACACCATATATTTT. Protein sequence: CASTPKGGSGNTIYF.

CDR3 DNA: TGTGCCAGCAGTTACTCGTTCACCACAGGGGGTACTGAAGCTTTCTTT. It translates to CASSYSFTTGGTEAFF. The rearrangement links TRBV6-5 to TRBJ1-1; 8 bases align to TRBD1. This CDR3 region has 16 residues. The germline V gene encodes CDR1 MNHEY and CDR2 SVGAGI. V was pared by 0 bases and J by 5 bases, with 8 bases of the junction left unmatched.

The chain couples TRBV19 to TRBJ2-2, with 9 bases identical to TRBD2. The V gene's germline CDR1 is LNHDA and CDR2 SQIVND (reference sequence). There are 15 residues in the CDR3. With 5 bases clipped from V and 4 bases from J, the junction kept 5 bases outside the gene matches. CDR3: CASSLLAGPTGELFF. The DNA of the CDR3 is TGTGCCAGTAGTTTACTAGCGGGCCCCACCGGGGAGCTGTTTTTT.

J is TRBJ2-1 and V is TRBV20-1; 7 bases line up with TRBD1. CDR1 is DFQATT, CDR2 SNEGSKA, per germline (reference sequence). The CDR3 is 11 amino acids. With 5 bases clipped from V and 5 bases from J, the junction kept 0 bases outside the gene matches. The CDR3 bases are TGCAGTGCTGACAGGGACAATGAGCAGTTCTTC. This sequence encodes CSADRDNEQFF.

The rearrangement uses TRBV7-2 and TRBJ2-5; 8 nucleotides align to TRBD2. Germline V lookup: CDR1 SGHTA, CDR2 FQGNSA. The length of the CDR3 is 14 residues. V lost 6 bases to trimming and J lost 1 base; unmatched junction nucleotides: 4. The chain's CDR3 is CASRKTSGQETQYF. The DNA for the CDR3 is TGTGCCAGCAGAAAAACTAGCGGCCAAGAGACCCAGTACTTC. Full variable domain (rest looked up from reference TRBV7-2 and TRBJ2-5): GAGVSQSPSNKVTEKGKDVELRCDPISGHTALYWYRQSLGQGLEFLIYFQGNSAPDKSGLPSDRFSAERTGGSVSTLTIQRTQQEDSAVYLCASRKTSGQETQYFGPGTRLLVL.